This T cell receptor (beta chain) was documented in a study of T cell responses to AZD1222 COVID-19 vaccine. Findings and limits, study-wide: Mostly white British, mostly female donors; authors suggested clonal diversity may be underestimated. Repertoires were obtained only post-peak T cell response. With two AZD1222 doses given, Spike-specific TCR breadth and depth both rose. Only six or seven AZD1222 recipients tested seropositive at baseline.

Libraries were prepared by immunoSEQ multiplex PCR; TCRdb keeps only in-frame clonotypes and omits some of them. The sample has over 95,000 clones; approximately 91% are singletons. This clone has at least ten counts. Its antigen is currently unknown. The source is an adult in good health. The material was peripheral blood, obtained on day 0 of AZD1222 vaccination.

The CDR3 nucleotides read TGTGCCAGTAGTATTGGTTCAGGGGGCCTCACTGAAGCTTTCTTT. This codes for CASSIGSGGLTEAFF. The V call is TRBV19, the J call TRBJ1-1, with 8 bases aligning to TRBD1. V trimming: 3 bases; J trimming: 4 bases; junction bases outside the gene matches: 7. Germline V gene sequence: CDR1 LNHDA, CDR2 SQIVND (reference sequence). This CDR3 contains 15 residues. Full variable domain (remainder filled in from reference TRBV19 and TRBJ1-1): DGGITQSPKYLFRKEGQNVTLSCEQNLNHDAMYWYRQDPGQGLRLIYYSQIVNDFQKGDIAEGYSVSREKKESFPLTVTSAQKNPTAFYLCASSIGSGGLTEAFFGQGTRLTVV.